Here is one T cell receptor beta chain with its context. Its target is not known. This sample is part of a study of T cell responses to AZD1222 COVID-19 vaccine. Study-wide points: Across spike, vaccine-associated CD4 TCRs were found, dominant at 160-218 and 743-854.

Measured with immunoSEQ multiplex PCR; TCRdb has only the in-frame clones, and not every one. The sample records roughly 100,000 clones, around 90% being singletons. The CDR3 is 13 residues long. Trimming cost V 5 bases and J 1 base, with 8 bases left between them. The sequencing used peripheral blood, collected on day 0 of AZD1222 vaccination. The TCR originated in an adult in good health. V is TRBV12-3 or TRBV12-4 and J is TRBJ1-1; unclear D gene. The CDR3 sequence: CASSATRNTEAFF. For the CDR3, the DNA is TGTGCCAGCAGTGCGACACGGAACACTGAAGCTTTCTTT.